The sequence of this T cell receptor (beta chain) was determined in a study of cytomegalovirus exposure and HLA in healthy donors. Findings of the study overall: The authors later found most CMV-associated TCR beta chains appeared HLA-restricted. Clonal expansion was found to be greater in HLA-associated TCR beta chains than in equally common others in a later analysis. Altogether, 150 to 200 TCR beta chains were recorded as cytomegalovirus-associated.

Donors had nominal health at sampling but likely had unrecorded immune exposures. As to this clone: Its specificity is unknown.

The PCR contained 60 Vbeta and 13 Jbeta primers. Some clones are missing from TCRdb's copy, which holds only in-frame ones; the method was immunoSEQ multiplex PCR. The sample lists some 210,000 clones, approximately 80% occurring once. The sequence derives from a male donor in good health and CMV-seronegative. The sample consisted of PBMCs.

This chain's CDR3 is CASSSAGFAFF. The CDR3 DNA is TGTGCCAGCAGCTCGGCGGGGTTCGCTTTCTTT. V usage is TRBV6-5 and J usage is TRBJ1-1; unclear D gene. The CDR3 contains 11 residues. The germline V and J ends were trimmed by 6 bases and 11 bases, with 13 bases remaining between them. The germline V gene encodes CDR1 MNHEY and CDR2 SVGAGI.